The entry below gives a single T cell receptor beta chain sequence along with its context. Its specificity is unknown. Some clones are missing from TCRdb's copy, which holds only in-frame ones; the method was immunoSEQ multiplex PCR. In the table there are 280,000 or so clones, roughly 90% of which are singletons. The germline gives CDR1 MDHEN, CDR2 SYDVKM. V gave up 1 base and J gave up 5 bases, with 3 bases separating them. This CDR3 comprises 12 residues. These data originate in a study of cytomegalovirus exposure and HLA in healthy donors. Study findings and constraints: A few CMV-associated chains were confirmed in vitro to be specific for CMV antigens.

The sequence was collected from a woman between 18 and 29 years old in good health and CMV-seronegative. The sample taken for sequencing was PBMCs. The chain recombines TRBV28 with TRBJ2-1; D unclear. The CDR3: CASSLLNNEQFF. The CDR3 DNA reads TGTGCCAGCAGTTTATTAAACAATGAGCAGTTCTTC.